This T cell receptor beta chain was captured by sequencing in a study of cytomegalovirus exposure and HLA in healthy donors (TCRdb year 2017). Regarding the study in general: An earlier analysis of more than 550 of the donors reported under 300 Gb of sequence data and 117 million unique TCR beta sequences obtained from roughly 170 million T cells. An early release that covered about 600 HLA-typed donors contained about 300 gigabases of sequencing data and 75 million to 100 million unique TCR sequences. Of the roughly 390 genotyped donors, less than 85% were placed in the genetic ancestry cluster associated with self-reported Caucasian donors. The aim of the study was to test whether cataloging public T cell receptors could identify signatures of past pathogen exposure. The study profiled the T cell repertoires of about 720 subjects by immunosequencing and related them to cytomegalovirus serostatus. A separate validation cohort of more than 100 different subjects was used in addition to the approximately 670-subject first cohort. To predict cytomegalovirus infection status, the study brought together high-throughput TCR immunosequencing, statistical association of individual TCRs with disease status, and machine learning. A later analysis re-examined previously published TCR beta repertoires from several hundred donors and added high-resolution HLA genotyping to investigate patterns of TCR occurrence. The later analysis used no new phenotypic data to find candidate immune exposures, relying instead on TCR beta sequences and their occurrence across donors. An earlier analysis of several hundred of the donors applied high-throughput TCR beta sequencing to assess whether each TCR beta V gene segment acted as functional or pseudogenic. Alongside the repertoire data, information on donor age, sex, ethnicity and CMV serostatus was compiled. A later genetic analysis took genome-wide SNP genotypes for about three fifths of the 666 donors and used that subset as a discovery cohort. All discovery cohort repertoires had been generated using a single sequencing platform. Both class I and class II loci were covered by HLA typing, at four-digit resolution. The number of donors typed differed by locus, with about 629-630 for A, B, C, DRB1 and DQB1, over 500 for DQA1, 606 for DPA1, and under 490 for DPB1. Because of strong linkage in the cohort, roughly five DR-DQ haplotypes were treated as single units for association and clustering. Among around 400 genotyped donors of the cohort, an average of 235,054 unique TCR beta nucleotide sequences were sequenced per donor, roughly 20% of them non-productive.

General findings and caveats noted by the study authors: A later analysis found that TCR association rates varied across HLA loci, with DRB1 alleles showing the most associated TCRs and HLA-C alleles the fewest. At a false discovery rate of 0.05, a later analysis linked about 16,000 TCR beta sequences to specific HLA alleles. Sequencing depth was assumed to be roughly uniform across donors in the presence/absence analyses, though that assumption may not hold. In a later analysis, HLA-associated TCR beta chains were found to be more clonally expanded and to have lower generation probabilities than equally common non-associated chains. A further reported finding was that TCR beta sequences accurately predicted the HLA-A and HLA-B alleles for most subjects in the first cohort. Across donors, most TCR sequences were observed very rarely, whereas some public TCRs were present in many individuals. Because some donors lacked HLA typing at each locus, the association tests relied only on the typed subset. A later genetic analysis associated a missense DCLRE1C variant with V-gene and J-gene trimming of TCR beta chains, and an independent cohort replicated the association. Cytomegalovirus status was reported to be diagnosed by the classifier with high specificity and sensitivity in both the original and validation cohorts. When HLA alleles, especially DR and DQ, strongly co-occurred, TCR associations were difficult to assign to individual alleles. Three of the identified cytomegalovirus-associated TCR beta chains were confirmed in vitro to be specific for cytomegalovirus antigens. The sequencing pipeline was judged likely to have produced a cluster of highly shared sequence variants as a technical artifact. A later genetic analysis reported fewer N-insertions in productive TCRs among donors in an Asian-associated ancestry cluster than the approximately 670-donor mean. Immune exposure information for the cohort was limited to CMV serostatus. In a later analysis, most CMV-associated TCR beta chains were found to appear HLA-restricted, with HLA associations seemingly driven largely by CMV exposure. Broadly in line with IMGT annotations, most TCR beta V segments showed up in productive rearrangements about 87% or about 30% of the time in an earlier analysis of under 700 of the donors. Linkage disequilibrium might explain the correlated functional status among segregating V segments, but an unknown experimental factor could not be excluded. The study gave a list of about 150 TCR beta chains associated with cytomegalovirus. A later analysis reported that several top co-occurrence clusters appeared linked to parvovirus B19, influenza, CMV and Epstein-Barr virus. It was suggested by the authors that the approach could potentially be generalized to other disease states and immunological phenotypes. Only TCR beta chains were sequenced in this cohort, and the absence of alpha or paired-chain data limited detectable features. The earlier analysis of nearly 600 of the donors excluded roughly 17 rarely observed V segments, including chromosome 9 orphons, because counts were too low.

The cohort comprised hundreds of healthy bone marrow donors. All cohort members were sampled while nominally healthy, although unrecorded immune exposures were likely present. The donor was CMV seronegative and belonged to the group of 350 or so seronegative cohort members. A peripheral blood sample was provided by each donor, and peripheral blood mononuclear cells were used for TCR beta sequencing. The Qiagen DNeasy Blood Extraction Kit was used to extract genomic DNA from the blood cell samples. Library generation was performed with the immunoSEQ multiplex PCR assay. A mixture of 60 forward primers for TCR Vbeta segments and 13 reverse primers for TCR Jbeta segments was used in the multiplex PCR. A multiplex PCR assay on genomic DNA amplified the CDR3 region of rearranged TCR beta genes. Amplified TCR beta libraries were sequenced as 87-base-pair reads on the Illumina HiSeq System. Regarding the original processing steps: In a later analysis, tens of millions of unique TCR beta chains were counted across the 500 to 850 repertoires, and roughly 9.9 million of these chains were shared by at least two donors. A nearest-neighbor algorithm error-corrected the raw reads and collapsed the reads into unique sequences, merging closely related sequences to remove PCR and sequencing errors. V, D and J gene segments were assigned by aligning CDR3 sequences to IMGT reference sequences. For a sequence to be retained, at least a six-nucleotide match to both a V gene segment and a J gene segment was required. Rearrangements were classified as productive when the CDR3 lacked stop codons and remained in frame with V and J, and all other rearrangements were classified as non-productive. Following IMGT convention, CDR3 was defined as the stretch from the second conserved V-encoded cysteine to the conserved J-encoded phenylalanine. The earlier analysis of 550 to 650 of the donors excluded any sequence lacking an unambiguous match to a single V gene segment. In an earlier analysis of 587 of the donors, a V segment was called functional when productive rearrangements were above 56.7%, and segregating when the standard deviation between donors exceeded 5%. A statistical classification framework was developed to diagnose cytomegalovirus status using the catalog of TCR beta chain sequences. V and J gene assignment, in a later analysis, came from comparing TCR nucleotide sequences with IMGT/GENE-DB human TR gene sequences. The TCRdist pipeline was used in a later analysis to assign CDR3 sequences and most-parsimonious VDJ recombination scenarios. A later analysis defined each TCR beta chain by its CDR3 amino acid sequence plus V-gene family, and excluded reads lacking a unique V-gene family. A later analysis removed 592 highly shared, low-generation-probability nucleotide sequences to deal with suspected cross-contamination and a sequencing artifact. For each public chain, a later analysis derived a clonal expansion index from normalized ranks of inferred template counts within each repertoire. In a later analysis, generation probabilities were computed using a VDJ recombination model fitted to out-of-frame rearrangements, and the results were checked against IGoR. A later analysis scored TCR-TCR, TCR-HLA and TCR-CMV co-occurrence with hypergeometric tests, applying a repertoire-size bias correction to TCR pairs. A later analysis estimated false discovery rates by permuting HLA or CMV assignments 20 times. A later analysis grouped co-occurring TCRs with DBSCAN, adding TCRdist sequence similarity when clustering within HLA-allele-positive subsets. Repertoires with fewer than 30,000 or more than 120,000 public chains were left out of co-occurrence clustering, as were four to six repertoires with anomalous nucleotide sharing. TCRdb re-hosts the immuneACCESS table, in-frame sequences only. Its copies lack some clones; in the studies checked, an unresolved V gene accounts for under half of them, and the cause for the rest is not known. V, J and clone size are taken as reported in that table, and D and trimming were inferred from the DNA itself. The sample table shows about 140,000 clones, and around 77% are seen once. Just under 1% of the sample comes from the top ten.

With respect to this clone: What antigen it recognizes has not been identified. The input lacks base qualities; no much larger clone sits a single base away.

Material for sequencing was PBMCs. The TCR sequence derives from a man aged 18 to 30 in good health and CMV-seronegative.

The CDR3: CASSMDSGVREETQYF. The nucleotide sequence reads as follows: TGTGCCAGTAGTATGGATTCAGGGGTGAGGGAAGAGACCCAGTACTTC. The chain employs TRBV19 and TRBJ2-5, with a tentative D gene TRBD1 over 6 matching bases. From its cysteine to its phenylalanine, the CDR3 spans 16 amino acids. Only the CDR3 part of the read is kept: 48 bases, read in frame from the first base. CDR1 and CDR2, looked up from the germline V gene (reference sequence), are LNHDA and SQIVND. V is clipped by 3 bases and J by 3 bases, and the sequence between their germline boundaries is 17 bases long.